A selection of T cell receptor beta chains follows, all from one sample in a study of beta chain features in type 1 diabetes. Profiled with immunoSEQ multiplex PCR; TCRdb holds only in-frame clones, not every one. Of about 360,000 clones listed, roughly an eighth are singletons. The specimen sequenced was naive CD4+ T cells from blood. The receptors come from a man aged 18 to 29 in good health. Each CDR3 is given with its conserved first and last residue. Each record gives: V gene, J gene, CDR3 protein.

V: TRBV7-3
J: TRBJ2-2
CDR3: CASSSRVNTGELFF

V: TRBV7-9
J: TRBJ1-1
CDR3: CASSFDRDITSEAFF

V: TRBV29-1
J: TRBJ2-1
CDR3: CSADGLAGGGNEQFF

V: TRBV18
J: TRBJ2-7
CDR3: CASSQGLVWEQYF

V: TRBV7-2
J: TRBJ2-7
CDR3: CASSLFYIGQGPYEQYF

V: TRBV30
J: TRBJ2-1
CDR3: CAWRKGQYNEQFF

V: TRBV9
J: TRBJ1-6
CDR3: CASSVDQDSPLHF

V: TRBV7-3
J: TRBJ2-1
CDR3: CASSPGLTQQFF

V: TRBV7-3
J: TRBJ2-7
CDR3: CASSEYPGTSVFHF

V: TRBV11-2
J: TRBJ2-3
CDR3: CASMRVTDTQYF

V: TRBV7-2
J: TRBJ2-1
CDR3: CASSFRTVTYNEQFF

V: TRBV2
J: TRBJ2-7
CDR3: CASSSDRGEQYF

V: TRBV6-1
J: TRBJ2-5
CDR3: CATRLAGGPGETQYF

V: TRBV7-9
J: TRBJ2-5
CDR3: CASSLEEGQQETQYF

V: TRBV5-1
J: TRBJ2-2
CDR3: CASSTQRASRDTGELFF

V: TRBV18
J: TRBJ1-5
CDR3: CASSPPGQGYQPQHF

V: TRBV6-5
J: TRBJ2-2
CDR3: CASSRYGELFF

V: TRBV30
J: TRBJ1-4
CDR3: CAWNREPRANEKLFF

V: TRBV25-1
J: TRBJ2-3
CDR3: CASSALAGGPDTQYF

V: TRBV11-1
J: TRBJ2-7
CDR3: CASSPRTSREQYF

V: TRBV29-1
J: TRBJ1-1
CDR3: CSVEQGVGTEAFF

V: TRBV7-3
J: TRBJ2-6
CDR3: CASSLPVSGANVLTF

V: TRBV19
J: TRBJ1-5
CDR3: CASKQGNQPQHF

V: TRBV10-3
J: TRBJ2-7
CDR3: CAIAGLDDEQYF

V: TRBV6-5
J: TRBJ1-6
CDR3: CASSRSGQASPLHF

V: TRBV6-6
J: TRBJ1-5
CDR3: CASNVPGQGQPQHF

V: TRBV30
J: TRBJ2-4
CDR3: CAWSDGVRWENIQYF

V: TRBV7-6
J: TRBJ2-1
CDR3: CASSLGLDEQFF

V: TRBV30
J: TRBJ2-5
CDR3: CAWSVPHRGRGETQYF

V: TRBV5-8
J: TRBJ2-2
CDR3: CASSLEPRTGELFF

V: TRBV28
J: TRBJ2-1
CDR3: CASSYQRQSFF

V: TRBV7-9
J: TRBJ1-2
CDR3: CASSSRPTDGYTF

V: TRBV25-1
J: TRBJ2-1
CDR3: CASRSSGGYNEQFF

V: TRBV19
J: TRBJ1-2
CDR3: CASSIRGGYTF

V: TRBV28
J: TRBJ1-2
CDR3: CASSSGQGTRGYTF

V: TRBV5-1
J: TRBJ1-1
CDR3: CASSLGREPASDTEAFF

V: TRBV5-6
J: TRBJ1-1
CDR3: CASSLGKGYAFF

V: TRBV9
J: TRBJ2-7
CDR3: CASSVGDTLHPYEQYF

V: TRBV6-6
J: TRBJ1-1
CDR3: CASSLRDSEAFF

V: TRBV29-1
J: TRBJ2-7
CDR3: CSVVYGTRGSGGSDEQYF

V: TRBV11-1
J: TRBJ2-1
CDR3: CASSLGLSGREQFF

V: TRBV30
J: TRBJ1-2
CDR3: CAWNSDREGYTF